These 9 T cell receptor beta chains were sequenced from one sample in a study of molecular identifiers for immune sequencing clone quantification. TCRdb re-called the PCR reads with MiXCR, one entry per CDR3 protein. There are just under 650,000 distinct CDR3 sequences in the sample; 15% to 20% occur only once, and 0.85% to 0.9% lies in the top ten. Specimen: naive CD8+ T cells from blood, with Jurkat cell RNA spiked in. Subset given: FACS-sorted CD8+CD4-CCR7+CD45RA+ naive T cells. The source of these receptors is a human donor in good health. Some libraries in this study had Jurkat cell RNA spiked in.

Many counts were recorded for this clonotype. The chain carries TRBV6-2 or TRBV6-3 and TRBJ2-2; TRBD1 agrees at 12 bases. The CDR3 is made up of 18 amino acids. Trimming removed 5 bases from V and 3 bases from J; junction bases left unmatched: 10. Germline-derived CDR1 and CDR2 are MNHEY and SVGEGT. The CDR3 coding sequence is TGTGCCAGCAGTCCGCTCCCGGGACAGGGGGCCCACACCGGGGAGCTGTTTTTT. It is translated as CASSPLPGQGAHTGELFF.

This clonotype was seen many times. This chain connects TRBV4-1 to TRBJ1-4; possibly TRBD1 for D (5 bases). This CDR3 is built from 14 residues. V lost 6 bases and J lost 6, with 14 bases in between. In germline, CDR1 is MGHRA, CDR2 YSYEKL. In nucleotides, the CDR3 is TGCGCCAGCAGTACACTGGACATCGATGAAAAACTGTTTTTT. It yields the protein CASSTLDIDEKLFF.

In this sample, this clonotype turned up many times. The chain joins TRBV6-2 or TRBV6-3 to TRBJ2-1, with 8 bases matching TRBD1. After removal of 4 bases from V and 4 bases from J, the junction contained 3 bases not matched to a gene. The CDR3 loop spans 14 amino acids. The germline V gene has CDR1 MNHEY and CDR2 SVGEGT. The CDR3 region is CASSWGQVYNEQFF. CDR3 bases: TGTGCCAGCAGTTGGGGACAGGTTTACAATGAGCAGTTCTTC.

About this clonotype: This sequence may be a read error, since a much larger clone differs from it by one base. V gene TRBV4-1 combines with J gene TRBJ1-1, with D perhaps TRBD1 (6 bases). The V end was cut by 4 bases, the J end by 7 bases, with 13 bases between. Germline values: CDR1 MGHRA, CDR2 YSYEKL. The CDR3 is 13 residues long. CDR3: CASSRDTRFEAFF. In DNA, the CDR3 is TGCGCCAGCAGCCGGGACACCCGATTTGAAGCTTTCTTT.

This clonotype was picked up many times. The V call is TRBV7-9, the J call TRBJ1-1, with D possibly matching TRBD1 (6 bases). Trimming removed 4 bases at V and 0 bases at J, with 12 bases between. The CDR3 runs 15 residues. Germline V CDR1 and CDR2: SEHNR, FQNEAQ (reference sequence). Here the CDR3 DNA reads TGTGCCAGCAGCTCCACAGGGAACATGAACACTGAAGCTTTCTTT. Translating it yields CASSSTGNMNTEAFF. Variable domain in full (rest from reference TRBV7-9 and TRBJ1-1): DTGVSQNPRHKITKRGQNVTFRCDPISEHNRLYWYRQTLGQGPEFLTYFQNEAQLEKSRLLSDRFSAERPKGSFSTLEIQRTEQGDSAMYLCASSSTGNMNTEAFFGQGTRLTVV.

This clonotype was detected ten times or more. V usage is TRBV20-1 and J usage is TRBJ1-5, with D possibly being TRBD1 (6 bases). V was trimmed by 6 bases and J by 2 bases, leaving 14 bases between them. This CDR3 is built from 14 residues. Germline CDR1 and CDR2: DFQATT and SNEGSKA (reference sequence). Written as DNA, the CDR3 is TGCAGTGCCGAACCGACAGGACGCAATCAGCCCCAGCATTTT. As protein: CSAEPTGRNQPQHF.

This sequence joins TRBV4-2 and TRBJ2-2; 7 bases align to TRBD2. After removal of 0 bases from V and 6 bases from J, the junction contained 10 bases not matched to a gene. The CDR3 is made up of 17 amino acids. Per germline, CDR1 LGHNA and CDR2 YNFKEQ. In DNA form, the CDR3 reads TGTGCCAGCAGCCAAGATCGAAGCGGGAATGGGGCCGGGGAGCTGTTTTTT. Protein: CASSQDRSGNGAGELFF.

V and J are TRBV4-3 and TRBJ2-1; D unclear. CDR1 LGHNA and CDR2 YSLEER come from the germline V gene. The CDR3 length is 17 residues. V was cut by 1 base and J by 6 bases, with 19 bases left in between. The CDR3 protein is CASSQGSGRRICNEQFF. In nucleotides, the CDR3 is TGCGCCAGCAGCCAAGGTTCCGGGCGCAGAATCTGCAATGAGCAGTTCTTC.

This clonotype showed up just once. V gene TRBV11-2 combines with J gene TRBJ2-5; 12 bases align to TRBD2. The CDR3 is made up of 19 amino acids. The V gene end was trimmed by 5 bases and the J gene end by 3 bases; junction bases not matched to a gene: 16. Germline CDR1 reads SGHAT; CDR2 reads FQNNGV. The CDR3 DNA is TGTGCCAGCAGCCCCCGTTGGCTAGCGGGAGGGCCGGGGAAAGAGACCCAGTACTTC. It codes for CASSPRWLAGGPGKETQYF. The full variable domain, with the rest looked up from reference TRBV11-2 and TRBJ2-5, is EAGVAQSPRYKIIEKRQSVAFWCNPISGHATLYWYQQILGQGPKLLIQFQNNGVVDDSQLPKDRFSAERLKGVDSTLKIQPAKLEDSAVYLCASSPRWLAGGPGKETQYFGPGTRLLVL.